The entry below gives a single T cell receptor (beta chain) sequence along with its context. This sample was taken from a study of monozygotic twins with inflammatory bowel disease. Reanalyzing the 5' RACE reads, TCRdb keeps one entry per CDR3 protein, without DNA. The listing contains around 450,000 distinct CDR3 sequences. CDR3 length equals 17 residues. From germline, CDR1 is SEHNR and CDR2 FQNEAQ (reference sequence). This receptor was identified in a human donor with ulcerative colitis or Crohn's disease, or a healthy co-twin of an affected twin (not recorded which). V usage is TRBV7-9 and J usage is TRBJ2-7. Source material: blood. CDR3 sequence: CASSLKSVLGDSYEQYF.